The 6 T cell receptor beta chains listed next were all sequenced from one sample in a study of blood T cell repertoires in COVID-19. Only in-frame clones appear in the TCRdb table, and some are missing; sequencing was by immunoSEQ multiplex PCR. The profile shows about 170,000 clones, 82% of them singletons. The sample was peripheral blood. These receptors were collected from an elderly woman with acute or convalescent COVID-19.

This clone came up once. The V call is TRBV29-1, the J call TRBJ2-1, with TRBD2 matching 12 bases. The CDR3 runs 15 residues. Trimming took 7 bases from V and 2 from J; bases not matched to a gene: 6. The germline gives CDR1 SQVTM, CDR2 ANQGSEA. CDR3 DNA: TGCAGCGGTCGACTAGCGGGAGAGCCCTACAATGAGCAGTTCTTC. Its translation: CSGRLAGEPYNEQFF.

The V and J genes are TRBV18 and TRBJ2-2; 8 nucleotides line up with TRBD1. The germline V gene has CDR1 KGHSH and CDR2 LQKENI. This CDR3 has 20 amino acids. J gave up 0 bases and V 8 bases, and 20 bases lay outside the gene matches. The CDR3 nucleotides read TGTGCCAGCCCATTATCCGCGGACAGGGTACCCTTCGCGAACACCGGGGAGCTGTTTTTT. It encodes CASPLSADRVPFANTGELFF. Full variable domain (rest looked up from reference TRBV18 and TRBJ2-2): NAGVMQNPRHLVRRRGQEARLRCSPMKGHSHVYWYRQLPEEGLKFMVYLQKENIIDESGMPKERFSAEFPKEGPSILRIQQVVRGDSAAYFCASPLSADRVPFANTGELFFGEGSRLTVL.

The V gene is TRBV7-2, the J gene TRBJ2-2, with no clear D. Deletions cut 2 bases from V and 6 bases from J, with 7 bases between. Germline assignment: CDR1 SGHTA and CDR2 FQGNSA. This CDR3 is 13 amino acids long. This chain's CDR3 is CASSLFSAGELFF. DNA for the CDR3: TGTGCCAGCAGCTTATTCTCTGCCGGGGAGCTGTTTTTT.

This chain links TRBV2 with TRBJ2-1, with a tentative D call TRBD1 (5 bases). The CDR3 contains 16 residues. The V gene's germline CDR1 is SNHLY and CDR2 FYNNEI. Trimming took 8 bases from V and 0 from J, leaving 17 bases between them. This CDR3 is CASLTRQIGSYNEQFF. The CDR3, as DNA: TGTGCCAGCCTGACTCGACAGATTGGCTCCTACAATGAGCAGTTCTTC.

This clone was counted a single time. The chain links TRBV18 to TRBJ1-5, with D uncertain. V gave up 3 bases and J gave up 0 bases, with 12 bases separating them. Germline loops: CDR1 KGHSH, CDR2 LQKENI. This CDR3 is built from 16 residues. The DNA for the CDR3 is TGTGCCAGCTCACCCCAAGGAGGGAATAGCAATCAGCCCCAGCATTTT. Amino acids: CASSPQGGNSNQPQHF. Supplemented by reference TRBV18 and TRBJ1-5, the full variable domain reads NAGVMQNPRHLVRRRGQEARLRCSPMKGHSHVYWYRQLPEEGLKFMVYLQKENIIDESGMPKERFSAEFPKEGPSILRIQQVVRGDSAAYFCASSPQGGNSNQPQHFGDGTRLSIL.

The chain couples TRBV3-1 (or the pseudogene TRBV3-2) to TRBJ1-3; D uncertain. The CDR3 has 15 amino acids. Trimming shortened V by 1 base and J by 1 base, and 8 bases separated the two germline ends. The V gene's germline CDR1 is LGHDT and CDR2 YNNKEL (reference sequence). DNA for the CDR3: TGTGCCAGCAGCCAAGTTCCGGGGTCTGGAAACACCATATATTTT. Protein sequence: CASSQVPGSGNTIYF.